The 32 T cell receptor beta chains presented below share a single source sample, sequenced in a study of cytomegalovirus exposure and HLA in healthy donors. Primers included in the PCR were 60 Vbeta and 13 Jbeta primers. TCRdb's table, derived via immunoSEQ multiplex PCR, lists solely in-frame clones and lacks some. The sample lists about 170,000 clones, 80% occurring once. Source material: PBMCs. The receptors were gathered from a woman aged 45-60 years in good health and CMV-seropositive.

CDR3 protein: CASSPIRAGGYNEQFF. The CDR3 region has the DNA TGTGCCAGCAGCCCAATTAGGGCGGGAGGATACAATGAGCAGTTCTTC. The chain uses TRBV7-3 and TRBJ2-1, with 8 bases matching TRBD2. Germline CDR1 is SGHTA and CDR2 is FQGTGA. The J segment lost 4 bases and the V segment lost 5 bases, leaving 10 bases of the junction unmatched. The CDR3 totals 16 residues.

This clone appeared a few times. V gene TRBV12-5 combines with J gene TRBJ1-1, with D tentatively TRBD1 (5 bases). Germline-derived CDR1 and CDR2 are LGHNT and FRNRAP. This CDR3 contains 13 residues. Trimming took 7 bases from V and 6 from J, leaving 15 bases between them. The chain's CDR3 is CASATSAGSEAFF. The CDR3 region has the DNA TGTGCTAGTGCCACGTCAGCAGGGTCTGAAGCTTTCTTT.

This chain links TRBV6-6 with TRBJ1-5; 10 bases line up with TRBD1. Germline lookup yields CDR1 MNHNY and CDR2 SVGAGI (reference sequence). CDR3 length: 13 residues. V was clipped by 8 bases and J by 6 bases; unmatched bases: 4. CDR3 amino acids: CASRDRGFQPQHF. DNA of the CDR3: TGTGCCAGCCGGGACAGGGGTTTTCAGCCCCAGCATTTT.

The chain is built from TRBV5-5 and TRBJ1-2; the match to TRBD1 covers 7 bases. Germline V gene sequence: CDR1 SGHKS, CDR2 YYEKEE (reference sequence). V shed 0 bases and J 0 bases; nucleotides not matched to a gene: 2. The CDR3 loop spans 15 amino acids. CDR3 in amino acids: CASSLGQGTNYGYTF. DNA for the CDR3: TGTGCCAGCAGCTTGGGACAGGGTACTAACTATGGCTACACCTTC. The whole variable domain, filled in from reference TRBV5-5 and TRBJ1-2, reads DAGVTQSPTHLIKTRGQQVTLRCSPISGHKSVSWYQQVLGQGPQFIFQYYEKEERGRGNFPDRFSARQFPNYSSELNVNALLLGDSALYLCASSLGQGTNYGYTFGSGTRLTVV.

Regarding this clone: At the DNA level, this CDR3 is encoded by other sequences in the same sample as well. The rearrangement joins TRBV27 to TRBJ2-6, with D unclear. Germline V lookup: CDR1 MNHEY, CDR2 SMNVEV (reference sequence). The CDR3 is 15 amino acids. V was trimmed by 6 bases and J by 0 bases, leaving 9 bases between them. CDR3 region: CASSFFSSGANVLTF. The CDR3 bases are TGTGCCAGCAGCTTCTTCAGCTCTGGGGCCAACGTCCTGACTTTC.

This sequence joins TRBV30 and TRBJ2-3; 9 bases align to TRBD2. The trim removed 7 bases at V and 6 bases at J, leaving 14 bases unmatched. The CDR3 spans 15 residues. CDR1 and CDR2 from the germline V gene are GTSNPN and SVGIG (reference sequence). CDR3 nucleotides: TGTGCCTCTACTAGGGCGGGGGGGAGTAGCGATACGCAGTATTTT. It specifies CASTRAGGSSDTQYF.

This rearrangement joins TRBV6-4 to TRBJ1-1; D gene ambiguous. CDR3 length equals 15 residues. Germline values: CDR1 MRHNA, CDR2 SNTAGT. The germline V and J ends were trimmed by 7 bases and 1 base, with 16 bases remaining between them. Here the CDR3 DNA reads TGTGCCAGCATGGCGGGCCAAGGCCCGAACACTGAAGCTTTCTTT. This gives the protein CASMAGQGPNTEAFF.

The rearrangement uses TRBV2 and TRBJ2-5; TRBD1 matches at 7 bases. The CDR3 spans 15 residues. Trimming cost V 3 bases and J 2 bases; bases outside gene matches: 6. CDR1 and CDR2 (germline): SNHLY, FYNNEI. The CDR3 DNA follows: TGTGCCAGCAGTGAGGGACAGCTTCTACAAGAGACCCAGTACTTC. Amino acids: CASSEGQLLQETQYF.

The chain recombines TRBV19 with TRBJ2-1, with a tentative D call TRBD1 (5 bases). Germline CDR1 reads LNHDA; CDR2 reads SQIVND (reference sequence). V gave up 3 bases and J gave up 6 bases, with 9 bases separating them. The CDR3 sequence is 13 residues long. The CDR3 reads CASSIVRVNEQFF. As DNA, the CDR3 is TGTGCCAGTAGTATCGTCAGGGTCAATGAGCAGTTCTTC.

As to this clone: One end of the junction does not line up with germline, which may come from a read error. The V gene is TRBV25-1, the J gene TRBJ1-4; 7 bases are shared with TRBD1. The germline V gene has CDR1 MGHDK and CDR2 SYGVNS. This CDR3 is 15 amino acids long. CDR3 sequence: CASNETQGLGEKLFF. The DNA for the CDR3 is TGTGCCAGCAATGAAACACAGGGGCTTGGTGAAAAACTGTTTTTT.

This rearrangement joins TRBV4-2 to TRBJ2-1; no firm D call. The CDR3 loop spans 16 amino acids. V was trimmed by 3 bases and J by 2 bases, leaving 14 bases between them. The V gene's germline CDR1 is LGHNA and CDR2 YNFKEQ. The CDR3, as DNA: TGTGCCAGCAGCCAGGTAGCAGTAGGTCCCTACAATGAGCAGTTCTTC. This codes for CASSQVAVGPYNEQFF.

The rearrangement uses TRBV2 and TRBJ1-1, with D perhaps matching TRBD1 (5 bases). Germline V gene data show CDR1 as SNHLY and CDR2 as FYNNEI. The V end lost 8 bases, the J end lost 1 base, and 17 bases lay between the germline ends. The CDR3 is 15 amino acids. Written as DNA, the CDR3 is TGTGCCAGCTCCCGGCAGGGCGATGGGAACACTGAAGCTTTCTTT. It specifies CASSRQGDGNTEAFF.

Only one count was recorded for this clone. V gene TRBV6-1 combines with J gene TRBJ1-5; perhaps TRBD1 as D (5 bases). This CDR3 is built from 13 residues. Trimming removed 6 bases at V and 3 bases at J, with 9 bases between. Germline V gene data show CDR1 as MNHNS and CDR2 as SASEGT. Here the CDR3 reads CASSNRPNQPQHF. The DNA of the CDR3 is TGTGCCAGCAGCAACAGGCCCAATCAGCCCCAGCATTTT.

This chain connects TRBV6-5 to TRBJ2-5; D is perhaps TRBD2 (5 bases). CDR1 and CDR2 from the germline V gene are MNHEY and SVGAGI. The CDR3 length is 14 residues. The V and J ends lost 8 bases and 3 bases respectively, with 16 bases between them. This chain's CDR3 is CASAPSYGEETQYF. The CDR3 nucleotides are TGTGCCAGCGCGCCCTCATACGGGGAAGAGACCCAGTACTTC.

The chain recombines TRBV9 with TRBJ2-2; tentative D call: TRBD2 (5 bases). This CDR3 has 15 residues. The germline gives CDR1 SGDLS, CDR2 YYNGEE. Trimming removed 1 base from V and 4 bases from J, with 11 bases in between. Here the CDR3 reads CASSVFEGPTGELFF. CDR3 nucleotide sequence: TGTGCCAGCAGCGTATTTGAGGGCCCCACCGGGGAGCTGTTTTTT.

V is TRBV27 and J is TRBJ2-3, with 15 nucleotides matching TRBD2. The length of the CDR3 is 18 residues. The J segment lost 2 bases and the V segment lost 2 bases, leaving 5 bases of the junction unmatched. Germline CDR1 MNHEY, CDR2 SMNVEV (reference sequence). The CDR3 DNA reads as TGTGCCAGCAGTTTACTCGGACTAGCGGGGGGGAACACAGATACGCAGTATTTT. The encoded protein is CASSLLGLAGGNTDTQYF.

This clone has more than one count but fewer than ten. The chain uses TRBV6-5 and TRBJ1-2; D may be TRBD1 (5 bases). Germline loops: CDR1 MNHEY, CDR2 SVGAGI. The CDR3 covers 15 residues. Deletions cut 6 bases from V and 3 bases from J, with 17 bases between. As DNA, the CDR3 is TGTGCCAGCAGGAGCGCGGGACGATCGGACTATGGCTACACCTTC. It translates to CASRSAGRSDYGYTF.

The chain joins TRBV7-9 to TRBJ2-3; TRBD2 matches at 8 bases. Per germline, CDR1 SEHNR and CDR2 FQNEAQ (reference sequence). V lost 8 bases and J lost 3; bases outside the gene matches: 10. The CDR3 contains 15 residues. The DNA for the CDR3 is TGTGCCAGCGGGGTCTTAGCGGGATTTACAGATACGCAGTATTTT. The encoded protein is CASGVLAGFTDTQYF.

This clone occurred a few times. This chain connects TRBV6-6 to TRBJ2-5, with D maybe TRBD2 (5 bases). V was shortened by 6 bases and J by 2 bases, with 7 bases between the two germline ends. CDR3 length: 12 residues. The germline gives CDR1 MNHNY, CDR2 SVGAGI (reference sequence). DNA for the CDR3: TGTGCCAGCAGGTCGGGGCAAGAGACCCAGTACTTC. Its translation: CASRSGQETQYF.

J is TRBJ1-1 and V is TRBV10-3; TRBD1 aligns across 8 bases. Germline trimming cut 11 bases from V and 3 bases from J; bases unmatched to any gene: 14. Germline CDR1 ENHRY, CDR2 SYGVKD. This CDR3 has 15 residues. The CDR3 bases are TGTGCCGCCCAAGGGACAGGTGTCGGGTACACTGAAGCTTTCTTT. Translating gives CAAQGTGVGYTEAFF.

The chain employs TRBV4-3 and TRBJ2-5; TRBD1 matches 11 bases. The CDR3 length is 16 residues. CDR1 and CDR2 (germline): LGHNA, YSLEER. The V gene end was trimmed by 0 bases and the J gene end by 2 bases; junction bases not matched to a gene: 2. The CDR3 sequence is CASSQDGTGGQETQYF. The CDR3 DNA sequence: TGCGCCAGCAGCCAAGATGGGACAGGGGGACAAGAGACCCAGTACTTC.

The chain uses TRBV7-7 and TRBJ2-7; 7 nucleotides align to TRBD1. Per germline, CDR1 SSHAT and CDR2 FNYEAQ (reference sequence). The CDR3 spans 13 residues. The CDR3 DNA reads TGTGCAAAGGGACACAGGGGCGGGTACGAGCAGTACTTC. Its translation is CAKGHRGGYEQYF.

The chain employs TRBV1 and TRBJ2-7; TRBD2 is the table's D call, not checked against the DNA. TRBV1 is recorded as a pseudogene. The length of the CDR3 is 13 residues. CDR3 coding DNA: TGCACCAGCAGCCCCCAGCCGGGAAACGAGCAGTACTTC. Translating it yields CTSSPQPGNEQYF.

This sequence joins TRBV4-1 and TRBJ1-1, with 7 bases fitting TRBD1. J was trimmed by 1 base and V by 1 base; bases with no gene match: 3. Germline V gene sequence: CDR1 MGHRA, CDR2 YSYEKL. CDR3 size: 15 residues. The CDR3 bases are TGCGCCAGCAGCCAAGCATCAGGGGGGAACACTGAAGCTTTCTTT. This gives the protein CASSQASGGNTEAFF.

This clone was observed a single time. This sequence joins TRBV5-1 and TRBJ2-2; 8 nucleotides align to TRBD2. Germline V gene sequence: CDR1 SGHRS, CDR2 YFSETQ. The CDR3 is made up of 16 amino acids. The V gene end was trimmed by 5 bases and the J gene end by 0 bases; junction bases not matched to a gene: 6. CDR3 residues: CASRLAGSANTGELFF. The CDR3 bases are TGCGCCAGCAGATTAGCGGGGTCGGCGAACACCGGGGAGCTGTTTTTT.

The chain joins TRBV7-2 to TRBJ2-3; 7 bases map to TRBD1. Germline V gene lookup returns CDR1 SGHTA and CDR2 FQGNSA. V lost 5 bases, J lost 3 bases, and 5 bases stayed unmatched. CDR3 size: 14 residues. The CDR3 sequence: CASSLGQDTDTQYF. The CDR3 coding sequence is TGTGCCAGCAGCCTCGGACAGGATACAGATACGCAGTATTTT.

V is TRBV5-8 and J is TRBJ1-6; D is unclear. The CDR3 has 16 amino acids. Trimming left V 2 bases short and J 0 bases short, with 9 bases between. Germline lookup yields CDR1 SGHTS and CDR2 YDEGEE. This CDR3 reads CASSFYRSSYNSPLHF. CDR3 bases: TGTGCCAGCAGCTTTTATCGGAGCTCCTATAATTCACCCCTCCACTTT.

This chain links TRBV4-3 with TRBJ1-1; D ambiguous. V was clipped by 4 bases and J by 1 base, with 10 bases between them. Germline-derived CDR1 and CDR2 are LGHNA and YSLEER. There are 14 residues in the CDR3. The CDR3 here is CASSPRLGNTEAFF. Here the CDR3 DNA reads TGCGCCAGCAGCCCCCGCCTAGGGAACACTGAAGCTTTCTTT.

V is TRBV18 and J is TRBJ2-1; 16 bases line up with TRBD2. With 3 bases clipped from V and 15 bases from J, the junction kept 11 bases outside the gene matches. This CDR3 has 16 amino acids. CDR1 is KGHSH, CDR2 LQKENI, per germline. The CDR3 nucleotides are TGTGCCAGCTCACCCAACCCGGGACTAGCGGGAGGGGGCTCGTTCTTC. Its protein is CASSPNPGLAGGGSFF.

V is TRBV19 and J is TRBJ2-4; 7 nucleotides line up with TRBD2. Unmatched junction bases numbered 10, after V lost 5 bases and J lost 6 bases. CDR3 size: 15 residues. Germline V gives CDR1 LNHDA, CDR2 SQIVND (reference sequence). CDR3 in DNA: TGTGCCAGTAGTGGCGACGGGGGGAAAGGAAACATTCAGTACTTC. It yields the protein CASSGDGGKGNIQYF.

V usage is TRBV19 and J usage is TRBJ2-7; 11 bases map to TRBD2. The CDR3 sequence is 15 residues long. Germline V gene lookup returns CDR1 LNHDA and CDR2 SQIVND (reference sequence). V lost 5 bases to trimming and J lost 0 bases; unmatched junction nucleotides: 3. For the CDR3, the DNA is TGTGCCAGTAGTGTACTAGCGGGAGACTCCTACGAGCAGTACTTC. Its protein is CASSVLAGDSYEQYF.

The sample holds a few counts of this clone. The CDR3 sequence is CSAILAGATDTQYF. Written as DNA, the CDR3 is TGCAGCGCCATACTAGCGGGAGCCACAGATACGCAGTATTTT. The V call is TRBV29-1, the J call TRBJ2-3; 11 nucleotides align to TRBD2. V lost 7 bases to trimming and J lost 2 bases; unmatched junction nucleotides: 5. From germline, CDR1 is SQVTM and CDR2 ANQGSEA. The length of the CDR3 is 14 residues.